The present T cell receptor (beta chain) was sequenced within a study of shared clonotypes between healthy human individuals. Across the study: The study drew on a couple of women and a few men aged 18 to 49 as donors.

Spread over ten immunoSEQ deep assay plates, unsorted PBMC DNA underwent sequencing. TCRdb's copy holds only in-frame clones and misses some; the assay was immunoSEQ multiplex PCR. The sample shows around 530,000 clones, roughly 72% of them seen only once. The CDR3 is 20 amino acids. Looked up from germline, CDR1 is MDHEN and CDR2 is SYDVKM. V gave up 5 bases and J gave up 1 base; unmatched junction bases: 13. HIV-negative, healthy adults without recent acute infections or vaccinations were the donors. This sequence was found in a woman aged 40-49 years in good health. Some clones in this sample may be carry-over from other donors' samples. The chain joins TRBV28 to TRBJ2-1, with 14 bases aligning to TRBD2. What was sequenced was PBMCs. The CDR3 region has the DNA TGTGCCAGCAGTCCATTCTATGGGACTAGCGGGAGTAGGTCCTACAATGAGCAGTTCTTC. Translating it yields CASSPFYGTSGSRSYNEQFF.